The 6 T cell receptor beta chains below all came from one sample that was sequenced in a study of CD8+ T cells in alopecia areata (dated by TCRdb to the late 2010s). The time point label on this specimen signifies: baseline before oral tofacitinib. Library method: the immunoSEQ multiplex PCR assay. For TCR sequencing, RNA was extracted from every sample and reverse transcribed into cDNA to serve as template. Here the immuneACCESS table is served through TCRdb, limited to in-frame sequences with V and J called. Missing clones are a known gap in these copies; in checked studies unresolved V genes cover under half, and the rest lacks a known reason. In all, the sample holds approximately 180,000 clones, and 50% to 70% of those were seen once. The ten largest clones represent approximately 15% of the sample. The sequencing used CD4+ T cells sorted from blood, collected at week 0. The receptors stem from a human donor with alopecia areata.

This clone was detected only once. The chain carries TRBV15 and TRBJ2-1, with D tentatively TRBD1 (5 bases). V lost 0 bases to trimming and J lost 7 bases, with 13 bases between them. The CDR3 covers 15 residues. The germline V gene has CDR1 LNHNV and CDR2 YYDKDF (reference sequence). The CDR3 sequence is CATSRDRRRENEQFF. CDR3 in DNA: TGTGCCACCAGCAGAGATCGGCGCAGGGAAAATGAGCAGTTCTTC.

The count of this clone is one. Here the CDR3 reads CASSQAGPRHELFF. The CDR3 DNA sequence: TGCGCCAGCAGCCAGGCGGGACCGCGCCATGAACTGTTTTTT. The rearrangement uses TRBV4-1 and TRBJ1-4; weak D call: TRBD1 (5 bases). CDR1 and CDR2 from the germline V gene are MGHRA and YSYEKL. Between the trimmed V and J ends, which lost 3 bases and 12 bases, there was a span of 17 bases. The CDR3 sequence is 14 residues long.

A few counts support this clone. V gene TRBV5-1 combines with J gene TRBJ1-1; D not resolved. The CDR3 loop spans 15 amino acids. The germline V gene encodes CDR1 SGHRS and CDR2 YFSETQ. V lost 0 bases, J lost 0 bases, and 9 bases lay in between. This CDR3 is CASSLELGMNTEAFF. DNA for the CDR3: TGCGCCAGCAGCTTGGAGTTGGGGATGAACACTGAAGCTTTCTTT.

The chain links TRBV30 to TRBJ1-3; TRBD1 matches 8 bases. V lost 4 bases to trimming and J lost 0 bases; unmatched junction nucleotides: 2. The CDR3 runs to 14 residues. Per the germline V gene, CDR1 is GTSNPN and CDR2 is SVGIG (reference sequence). The CDR3 reads CAWNRGSSGNTIYF. As DNA, the CDR3 is TGTGCCTGGAACAGGGGGAGCTCTGGAAACACCATATATTTT.

This chain links TRBV30 with TRBJ2-7; 9 positions match TRBD1. V was pared by 5 bases and J by 7 bases, with 6 bases of the junction left unmatched. This CDR3 contains 12 residues. Germline V lookup: CDR1 GTSNPN, CDR2 SVGIG (reference sequence). CDR3: CAWHRGPGEQYF. In DNA, the CDR3 is TGTGCCTGGCACAGGGGGCCCGGGGAGCAGTACTTC.

This chain links TRBV6-1 with TRBJ1-2, with unresolved D. Germline lookup yields CDR1 MNHNS and CDR2 SASEGT. The V end was cut by 6 bases, the J end by 8 bases, with 16 bases between. The CDR3 runs 13 residues. DNA for the CDR3: TGTGCCAGCAGCCTCGACGGAGCCAAAGGCTACACCTTC. It encodes CASSLDGAKGYTF.